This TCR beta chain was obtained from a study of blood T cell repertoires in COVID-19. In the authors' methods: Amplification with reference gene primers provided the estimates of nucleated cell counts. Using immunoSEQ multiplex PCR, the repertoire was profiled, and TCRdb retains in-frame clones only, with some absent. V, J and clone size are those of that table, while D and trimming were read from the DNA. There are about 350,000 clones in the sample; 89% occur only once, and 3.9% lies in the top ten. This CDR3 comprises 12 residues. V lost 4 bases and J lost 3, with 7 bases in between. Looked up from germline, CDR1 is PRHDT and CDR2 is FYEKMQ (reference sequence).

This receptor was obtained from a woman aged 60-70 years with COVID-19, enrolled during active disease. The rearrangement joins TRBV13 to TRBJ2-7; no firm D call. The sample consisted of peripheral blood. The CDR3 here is CASSSTRYEQYF. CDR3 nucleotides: TGTGCCAGCAGCTCTACCCGCTACGAGCAGTACTTC.